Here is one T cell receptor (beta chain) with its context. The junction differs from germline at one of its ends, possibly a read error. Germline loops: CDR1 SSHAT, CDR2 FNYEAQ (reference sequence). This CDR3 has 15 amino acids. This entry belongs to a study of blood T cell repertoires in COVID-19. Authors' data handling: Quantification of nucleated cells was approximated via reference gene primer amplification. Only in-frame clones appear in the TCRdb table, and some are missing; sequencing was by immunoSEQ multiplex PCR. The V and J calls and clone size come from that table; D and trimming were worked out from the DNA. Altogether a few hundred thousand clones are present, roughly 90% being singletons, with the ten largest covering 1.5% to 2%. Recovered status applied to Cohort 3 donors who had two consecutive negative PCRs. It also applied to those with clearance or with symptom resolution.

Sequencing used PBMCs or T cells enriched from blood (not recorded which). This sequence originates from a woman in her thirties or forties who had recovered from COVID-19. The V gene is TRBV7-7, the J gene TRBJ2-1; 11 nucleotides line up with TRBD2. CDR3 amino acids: CASSLAGGAYNEQFF. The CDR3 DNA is TGTGCTAGCAGCCTAGCGGGAGGCGCCTACAATGAGCAGTTCTTC.